These T cell receptor beta chains were read from a single sample in a study of T-cell memory formation after mild COVID-19. TCRdb reanalysed the 5' RACE reads using MiXCR and keeps one entry per CDR3 protein. Of some 260,000 distinct CDR3 sequences listed, about 15% are singletons. Sample: PBMCs or a T cell subset sorted from them (not recorded which). These receptors all come from a man aged 18-30 years who had mild COVID-19 (a few samples of this study predate the infection). Cell type and time point are not known. Each CDR3 is given with its conserved first and last residue. D genes are given only for firm matches. Not all rows give a size; the values are once, few, many and, for expanded clones, a class.

D	V	length	size	J	CDR3	DNA
TRBD1	TRBV28	15	once	TRBJ1-1	CASSSLTGGSTEAFF	TGTGCCAGCAGCTCCCTAACAGGGGGAAGTACTGAAGCTTTCTTT
NA	TRBV4-3	17	NA	TRBJ1-1	CASSQDPPGQSSTEAFF	TGCGCCAGCAGCCAAGATCCGCCCGGGCAATCCTCCACTGAAGCTTTCTTT
TRBD2	TRBV12-3/TRBV12-4	16	many	TRBJ2-1	CASSPYPGLGNNEQFF	TGTGCCAGCAGTCCCTATCCCGGACTAGGGAACAATGAGCAGTTCTTC
TRBD2	TRBV7-2	15	many	TRBJ2-3	CASSLRRGSTDTQYF	TGTGCCAGCAGCTTAAGGCGGGGGAGCACAGATACGCAGTATTTT
NA	TRBV6-2/TRBV6-3	17	NA	TRBJ2-1	CASSGGGQSSPYNEQFF	TGTGCCAGCAGTGGCGGGGGCCAAAGCAGCCCCTACAATGAGCAGTTCTTC
NA	TRBV10-3	15	NA	TRBJ1-5	CAISERLKGAQPQHF	TGTGCCATCAGTGAGCGACTAAAAGGTGCTCAGCCCCAGCATTTT
NA	TRBV7-2	12	NA	TRBJ2-3	CASSALTDTQYF	TGTGCCAGCAGCGCCTTGACCGATACGCAGTATTTT
NA	TRBV14	13	NA	TRBJ2-2	CASSQSNTGELFF	TGTGCCAGCAGCCAAAGCAACACCGGGGAGCTGTTTTTT
NA	TRBV6-2/TRBV6-3	15	few	TRBJ2-5	CASGKGEAVQETQYF	TGTGCCAGCGGTAAAGGGGAAGCGGTTCAAGAGACCCAGTACTTC
NA	TRBV7-8	14	few	TRBJ2-5	CASSSRRVQETQYF	TGTGCCAGCAGCTCCCGTCGGGTCCAAGAGACCCAGTACTTC
TRBD1	TRBV5-1	14	NA	TRBJ1-6	CASRRDRDSAPLHF	TGCGCCAGCAGGCGGGACAGGGATTCTGCACCCCTCCACTTT
TRBD1	TRBV7-2	15	NA	TRBJ1-3	CASSRQGTSGNTIYF	TGTGCCAGCAGCCGACAGGGGACCTCTGGAAACACCATATATTTT
NA	TRBV18	15	few	TRBJ1-1	CASSPRETIAAEAFF	TGTGCCAGCTCACCACGGGAGACAATCGCGGCTGAAGCTTTCTTT
NA	TRBV7-2	15	few	TRBJ2-5	CASSRSGRHQETQYF	TGTGCCAGCAGCCGGTCCGGGCGGCACCAAGAGACCCAGTACTTC
TRBD1	TRBV12-3/TRBV12-4	14	NA	TRBJ1-1	CASRPRQGPDGAFF	TGTGCCAGCAGACCTCGACAGGGCCCGGATGGAGCTTTCTTT
NA	TRBV3-1	15	NA	TRBJ2-2	CASSQSLGYTGELFF	TGTGCCAGCAGCCAATCCCTAGGGTACACCGGGGAGCTGTTTTTT
NA	TRBV12-3/TRBV12-4	11	NA	TRBJ2-5	CASSSMRTQYF	TGTGCCAGCAGTTCCATGAGGACCCAGTACTTC
NA	TRBV11-3	15	NA	TRBJ2-1	CASSSASRAGGEQFF	TGTGCCAGCAGCTCTGCGTCCAGGGCGGGCGGCGAGCAGTTCTTC
NA	TRBV9	15	NA	TRBJ2-1	CASSVATGPTGEQFF	TGTGCCAGCAGCGTAGCTACGGGGCCAACGGGGGAGCAGTTCTTC
TRBD1	TRBV7-8	15	NA	TRBJ2-1	CASRGWGQGYNEQFF	TGTGCCAGCAGGGGTTGGGGACAGGGCTACAATGAGCAGTTCTTC
TRBD1	TRBV7-9	15	few	TRBJ2-3	CASSRRDRGTDTQYF	TGTGCCAGCAGCCGCCGGGACAGGGGCACAGATACGCAGTATTTT
NA	TRBV5-4	15	NA	TRBJ1-5	CASSQDGTPNQPQHF	TGTGCCAGCAGCCAGGACGGGACACCTAATCAGCCCCAGCATTTT
TRBD1	TRBV4-3	16	NA	TRBJ1-1	CASSAQTGGAGTEAFF	TGCGCCAGCAGCGCGCAGACAGGGGGCGCGGGAACTGAAGCTTTCTTT
TRBD1	TRBV6-1	14	NA	TRBJ2-7	CASSDVDREYEQYF	TGTGCCAGCAGTGACGTTGACAGGGAATACGAGCAGTACTTC
TRBD2	TRBV20-1	14	NA	TRBJ2-5	CSAPSAGGQETQYF	TGCAGTGCTCCGTCAGCGGGGGGCCAAGAGACCCAGTACTTC
NA	TRBV7-9	13	NA	TRBJ1-2	CASTFTGNYGYTF	TGTGCCAGCACCTTCACGGGGAACTATGGCTACACCTTC
NA	TRBV11-2	11	NA	TRBJ2-7	CASSPAREQYF	TGTGCCAGCAGCCCGGCGAGGGAGCAGTACTTC
NA	TRBV5-4	12	many	TRBJ1-5	CASSRSNQPQHF	TGTGCCAGCAGCCGGTCCAATCAGCCCCAGCATTTT
NA	TRBV20-1	17	NA	TRBJ2-3	CSAPSGGGSSTTRTQYF	TGCAGTGCTCCAAGTGGGGGAGGTAGCTCAACAACGAGGACGCAGTATTTT
TRBD1	TRBV5-1	15	few	TRBJ2-7	CASSLRGTGLHEQYF	TGCGCCAGCAGCTTGCGTGGGACAGGGCTCCACGAGCAGTACTTC
NA	TRBV7-2	12	few	TRBJ2-3	CASRVQTDTQYF	TGTGCCAGCAGGGTCCAAACAGATACGCAGTATTTT
NA	TRBV9	16	few	TRBJ2-7	CASSVGGGPERREQYF	TGTGCCAGCAGCGTCGGTGGGGGACCCGAGAGGAGGGAGCAGTACTTC
TRBD1	TRBV20-1	15	few	TRBJ1-6	CSARQGAVFNSPLHF	TGCAGTGCTAGACAGGGGGCGGTTTTTAATTCACCCCTCCACTTT
NA	TRBV6-5	15	NA	TRBJ1-1	CASSPPGRQNTEAFF	TGTGCCAGCAGTCCACCGGGTCGACAGAACACTGAAGCTTTCTTT
TRBD2	TRBV5-1	15	few	TRBJ2-3	CASSVSGGGTDTQYF	TGCGCCAGCAGCGTTAGCGGGGGAGGTACAGATACGCAGTATTTT
TRBD2	TRBV5-4	15	few	TRBJ2-7	CASSSSGTSMNEQYF	TGTGCCAGCAGCTCGTCCGGGACTAGCATGAACGAGCAGTACTTC
NA	TRBV5-1	15	few	TRBJ2-5	CASSLGEGAGETQYF	TGCGCCAGCAGCTTAGGTGAAGGAGCGGGAGAGACCCAGTACTTC
NA	TRBV5-1	12	NA	TRBJ2-7	CASSLRDGEQYF	TGCGCCAGCAGCTTAAGGGACGGCGAGCAGTACTTC
NA	TRBV29-1	10	few	TRBJ2-1	CSVSRLEQFF	TGCAGCGTTTCCCGTCTGGAGCAGTTCTTC
NA	TRBV7-3	15	NA	TRBJ2-3	CASSSRRGPVDTQYF	TGTGCCAGCAGTTCCCGCCGGGGTCCTGTGGATACGCAGTATTTT
NA	TRBV29-1	11	few	TRBJ2-5	CSVETTETQYF	TGCAGCGTTGAGACCACGGAGACCCAGTACTTC
NA	TRBV6-2/TRBV6-3	13	NA	TRBJ1-2	CASRFRSSYGYTF	TGTGCCAGCAGGTTCAGGTCGAGCTATGGCTACACCTTC
NA	TRBV12-3/TRBV12-4	12	few	TRBJ1-1	CASRPAPTEAFF	TGTGCCAGCAGGCCCGCCCCCACTGAAGCTTTCTTT
TRBD2	TRBV20-1	14	NA	TRBJ2-3	CSARPGGGTDTQYF	TGCAGTGCTAGACCGGGGGGGGGCACAGATACGCAGTATTTT
NA	TRBV12-3/TRBV12-4	13	NA	TRBJ1-1	CASSYNSPTEAFF	TGTGCCAGCAGTTATAACAGCCCCACTGAAGCTTTCTTT
NA	TRBV12-3/TRBV12-4	13	NA	TRBJ1-5	CASSFRESQPQHF	TGTGCCAGCAGTTTCAGGGAAAGTCAGCCCCAGCATTTT